The 26 T cell receptor beta chains presented below share a single source sample, sequenced in a study of cytomegalovirus exposure and HLA in healthy donors. Assay: immunoSEQ multiplex PCR; the TCRdb copy retains only in-frame clones and omits some. This sample has approximately 280,000 clones, with over 75% found just once. Source material: PBMCs. All receptors come from a woman between 18 and 29 years old in good health and CMV-seronegative.

The V call is TRBV18, the J call TRBJ2-7; no clear D gene. CDR3 size: 11 residues. CDR1 KGHSH and CDR2 LQKENI come from the germline V gene. V was cut by 8 bases and J by 2 bases, with 7 bases left in between. CDR3 coding DNA: TGTGCCAGCGCCGGTCCCTACGAGCAGTACTTC. Encoded protein: CASAGPYEQYF. Full variable domain (outside the CDR3, taken from reference TRBV18 and TRBJ2-7): NAGVMQNPRHLVRRRGQEARLRCSPMKGHSHVYWYRQLPEEGLKFMVYLQKENIIDESGMPKERFSAEFPKEGPSILRIQQVVRGDSAAYFCASAGPYEQYFGPGTRLTVT.

The chain links TRBV2 to TRBJ1-1; no firm D call. V dropped 6 bases and J dropped 0 bases, with 8 bases sitting between them. CDR1 and CDR2 (germline): SNHLY, FYNNEI. This CDR3 is 13 amino acids long. The CDR3 loop is CASSPQVNTEAFF. DNA of the CDR3: TGTGCCAGCAGCCCCCAGGTGAACACTGAAGCTTTCTTT.

This chain links TRBV9 with TRBJ2-7; 12 nucleotides agree with TRBD1. Germline values: CDR1 SGDLS, CDR2 YYNGEE. The CDR3 is made up of 15 amino acids. The V segment lost 3 bases and the J segment 5 bases; nucleotides outside the gene matches: 6. CDR3 sequence (DNA): TGTGCCAGCAGCGCCCAGGGACAGGGGGCCCACGAGCAGTACTTC. This translates into CASSAQGQGAHEQYF.

This rearrangement joins TRBV5-1 to TRBJ2-1; 9 nucleotides agree with TRBD2. The CDR3 consists of 15 residues. V was clipped by 4 bases and J by 6 bases; unmatched bases: 8. The germline V gene encodes CDR1 SGHRS and CDR2 YFSETQ. CDR3 region: CASSIPGLAPNEQFF. In DNA form, the CDR3 reads TGCGCCAGCAGCATACCGGGACTAGCTCCCAATGAGCAGTTCTTC.

The chain couples TRBV5-6 to TRBJ2-1; the match to TRBD2 covers 12 bases. The germline V gene has CDR1 SGHDT and CDR2 YYEEEE. The CDR3 sequence is 15 residues long. J gave up 9 bases and V 6 bases, and 10 bases lay outside the gene matches. CDR3 region: CASKTRRLAGVEQFF. In nucleotides, the CDR3 is TGTGCCAGCAAGACCCGGAGACTAGCGGGAGTTGAGCAGTTCTTC.

The chain carries TRBV28 and TRBJ2-7, with 9 nucleotides matching TRBD1. The CDR3 extends over 14 amino acids. V dropped 6 bases and J dropped 3; count of bases not matched to a gene: 6. Germline V gene lookup returns CDR1 MDHEN and CDR2 SYDVKM. The CDR3 DNA sequence: TGTGCCAGCAGCTTCGGACAGGGGATCTACGAGCAGTACTTC. Translation gives CASSFGQGIYEQYF.

As concerns this clone: Germline and junction disagree at one end, which may indicate a read error. The chain joins TRBV5-1 to TRBJ2-7; perhaps TRBD1 as D (5 bases). Germline V gene lookup returns CDR1 SGHRS and CDR2 YFSETQ. This CDR3 is 16 amino acids long. The CDR3 DNA sequence: TGCGCCAGCAGCTTGGGGGAAGGGGTAATTCGGTATAGCATCGACTTC. It yields the protein CASSLGEGVIRYSIDF.

This clone appeared once. The V gene is TRBV5-1, the J gene TRBJ2-7; 7 bases are a match to TRBD1. V lost 4 bases to trimming and J lost 3 bases; unmatched junction nucleotides: 7. This CDR3 is 14 amino acids long. Germline CDR1 is SGHRS and CDR2 is YFSETQ. CDR3 sequence reads: CASSVGTENYEQYF. CDR3 nucleotides: TGCGCCAGCAGCGTCGGGACAGAAAACTACGAGCAGTACTTC.

This sequence joins TRBV6-5 and TRBJ2-7, with 8 bases fitting TRBD2. The CDR3 contains 15 residues. After removal of 0 bases from V and 3 bases from J, the junction contained 4 bases not matched to a gene. Germline V gives CDR1 MNHEY, CDR2 SVGAGI. The CDR3 sequence is CASSYSTGGNYEQYF. CDR3 DNA sequence: TGTGCCAGCAGTTACTCGACGGGAGGGAACTACGAGCAGTACTTC.

The chain joins TRBV11-2 to TRBJ2-5, with 10 bases identical to TRBD1. The V and J ends lost 7 bases and 10 bases, in that order; junction bases with no gene match: 15. The CDR3 runs to 15 residues. Germline lookup yields CDR1 SGHAT and CDR2 FQNNGV. In nucleotides, the CDR3 is TGTGCCAGCAATTTTGGACAGGGGGGGACGGGATACCAGTACTTC. It is translated as CASNFGQGGTGYQYF.

This rearrangement joins TRBV10-3 to TRBJ1-1; possible D gene TRBD1, 6 bases. The V gene's germline CDR1 is ENHRY and CDR2 SYGVKD. CDR3 size: 13 residues. The V end lost 0 bases, the J end lost 8 bases, and 10 bases lay between the germline ends. The CDR3 sequence: CAISESSQGEAFF. DNA of the CDR3: TGTGCCATCAGTGAGTCCTCCCAGGGGGAAGCTTTCTTT.

CDR3 nucleotide sequence: TGTGCCAGCAGTGCGCTAGCGGGCTCCTACAATGAGCAGTTCTTC. Its protein is CASSALAGSYNEQFF. V and J are TRBV2 and TRBJ2-1; 8 positions agree with TRBD2. J was trimmed by 0 bases and V by 4 bases; bases with no gene match: 2. This CDR3 region has 15 residues. The germline gives CDR1 SNHLY, CDR2 FYNNEI.

This sequence joins TRBV27 and TRBJ1-1; D remains unclear. Deletions cut 7 bases from V and 3 bases from J, with 15 bases between. The CDR3 loop spans 14 amino acids. Per the germline V gene, CDR1 is MNHEY and CDR2 is SMNVEV (reference sequence). The CDR3 nucleotides read TGTGCCAGCAACCACGGCGGCACTTACACTGAAGCTTTCTTT. Amino acids: CASNHGGTYTEAFF.

CDR3 DNA sequence: TGTGCCAGCAGTTTGGTAGCGGGGAATGAAAAACTGTTTTTT. As protein: CASSLVAGNEKLFF. The chain couples TRBV27 to TRBJ1-4; no definite D call. The CDR3 length is 14 residues. Trimming left V 3 bases short and J 5 bases short, with 10 bases between. CDR1 is MNHEY, CDR2 SMNVEV, per germline (reference sequence).

The chain has TRBV5-4 and TRBJ2-1; 14 bases align to TRBD2. This CDR3 contains 20 residues. The J segment lost 5 bases and the V segment lost 4 bases, leaving 17 bases of the junction unmatched. Germline V CDR1 and CDR2: SGHNT, YYREEE (reference sequence). CDR3 in DNA: TGTGCCAGCAGCCCCCGTATTGGCGGACTAGCGGGAGGCCTGGACAATGAGCAGTTCTTC. Its protein is CASSPRIGGLAGGLDNEQFF.

The J gene is TRBJ2-7, the V gene TRBV21-1; TRBD1 is the table's D call, not checked against the DNA. TRBV21-1 is a known pseudogene. The CDR3 has 13 residues. CDR3 DNA sequence: TGTGCCACCTCAAGGACAGGGGGCTTCGAGCAGTACTTC. Residues: CATSRTGGFEQYF.

CDR3 DNA: TGCGCCAGCAGCCAAGATGGAGCAGCGGGGCCCACAGATACGCAGTATTTT. Amino acid sequence: CASSQDGAAGPTDTQYF. The rearrangement uses TRBV4-1 and TRBJ2-3; 7 positions agree with TRBD2. There are 17 residues in the CDR3. CDR1 and CDR2 (germline): MGHRA, YSYEKL. With V trimmed by 0 bases and J by 2 bases, 8 bases remained unmatched.

The rearrangement uses TRBV28 and TRBJ1-2; a weak D match, TRBD1 (5 bases). Germline V gene sequence: CDR1 MDHEN, CDR2 SYDVKM. CDR3 length: 12 amino acids. V lost 7 bases and J 6 bases, leaving 12 bases between the germline ends. The CDR3 nucleotides are TGTGCCAGCAAGGAGGGGCGAAATGGCTACACCTTC. Residues: CASKEGRNGYTF.

This rearrangement joins TRBV5-1 to TRBJ1-5, with D possibly TRBD1 on 5 matching bases. V lost 4 bases to trimming and J lost 9 bases, with 14 bases between them. The CDR3 is 13 amino acids. The germline V gene encodes CDR1 SGHRS and CDR2 YFSETQ. The CDR3 DNA reads TGCGCCAGCAGCGAGGGACTCAAGGGGCCCCAGCATTTT. Amino acid sequence: CASSEGLKGPQHF. The full variable domain, rest sourced from reference TRBV5-1 and TRBJ1-5, is KAGVTQTPRYLIKTRGQQVTLSCSPISGHRSVSWYQQTPGQGLQFLFEYFSETQRNKGNFPGRFSGRQFSNSRSEMNVSTLELGDSALYLCASSEGLKGPQHFGDGTRLSIL.

The V call is TRBV28, the J call TRBJ2-2; 7 bases agree with TRBD1. Germline V lookup: CDR1 MDHEN, CDR2 SYDVKM. The J segment lost 1 base and the V segment lost 6 bases, leaving 14 bases of the junction unmatched. CDR3 length: 18 residues. The CDR3 here is CASSLSRTGVLNTGELFF. As DNA, the CDR3 is TGTGCCAGCAGCCTTAGCCGCACAGGGGTGTTGAACACCGGGGAGCTGTTTTTT.

The rearrangement joins TRBV27 to TRBJ2-3, with D possibly TRBD2 on 6 matching bases. V lost 1 base and J lost 6, with 17 bases in between. CDR3 length: 16 residues. The germline gives CDR1 MNHEY, CDR2 SMNVEV (reference sequence). The CDR3: CASSLYSLVGGDTQYF. In DNA, the CDR3 is TGTGCCAGCAGTTTATACTCGCTAGTTGGGGGGGATACGCAGTATTTT.

V and J are TRBV6-5 and TRBJ2-7, with TRBD1 matching over 8 bases. Losses at the gene ends were 6 bases for V and 4 bases for J; bases not matched to a gene: 11. The CDR3 extends over 15 amino acids. CDR1 and CDR2 from the germline V gene are MNHEY and SVGAGI. This CDR3 is CASRLGQGPYYEQYF. The CDR3 DNA sequence: TGTGCCAGCAGATTAGGACAGGGCCCTTATTACGAGCAGTACTTC.

The chain couples TRBV28 to TRBJ1-2; D gene ambiguous. CDR3 length: 12 amino acids. The V and J ends lost 6 bases and 7 bases respectively, with 12 bases between them. CDR1 is MDHEN and CDR2 is SYDVKM in the germline V gene. The CDR3 reads CASSRTLRGYTF. In nucleotides, the CDR3 is TGTGCCAGCAGCCGTACCTTGCGTGGCTACACCTTC.

V is TRBV6-5 and J is TRBJ1-3; D might be TRBD1 (5 bases). The CDR3 has 16 residues. V dropped 0 bases and J dropped 2 bases, with 11 bases sitting between them. Germline V gene lookup returns CDR1 MNHEY and CDR2 SVGAGI. DNA for the CDR3: TGTGCCAGCAGTTACTCCAGGGAATCAACTGGAAACACCATATATTTT. It encodes CASSYSRESTGNTIYF.

The chain uses TRBV7-8 and TRBJ1-5; D gene ambiguous. Germline CDR1 and CDR2: SGHVS and FQNEAQ. The CDR3 totals 13 residues. The V gene lost 5 bases and the J gene lost 4 bases, with 9 bases spanning the gap. CDR3 in amino acids: CASSPRENQPQHF. As DNA, the CDR3 is TGTGCCAGCAGCCCACGGGAAAATCAGCCCCAGCATTTT.

The rearrangement uses TRBV19 and TRBJ1-2; D may be TRBD1 (5 bases). Germline CDR1 LNHDA, CDR2 SQIVND (reference sequence). The CDR3 extends over 12 amino acids. V was cut by 6 bases and J by 8 bases, with 13 bases left in between. CDR3 sequence reads: CASSTLGGGYTF. As DNA, the CDR3 is TGTGCCAGTAGCACCCTCGGGGGGGGCTACACCTTC.